A selection of T cell receptor beta chains follows, all from one sample in a study of blood T cell repertoires in COVID-19. Method: immunoSEQ multiplex PCR; TCRdb's copy keeps in-frame clones and lacks some. The sample includes approximately 300,000 clones, around 86% of them seen just once. The sequencing sample was made of peripheral blood. The source of these receptors is a woman in her fifties or sixties with acute or convalescent COVID-19. The CDR3 runs from the conserved cysteine through the conserved F or W. The order of the fields is V gene, D gene, clone size, J gene, CDR3 protein, CDR3 DNA. D genes are given only for firm matches. Some rows have no size entry. The others give once, few or many, or a class for an expanded clone.

v_gene: TRBV6-5; d_gene: .; abundance: .; j_gene: TRBJ1-1; CDR3aa: CASSYRTDTEAFF; CDR3nt: TGTGCCAGCAGTTACCGGACAGACACTGAAGCTTTCTTT
v_gene: TRBV3-1/TRBV3-2; d_gene: TRBD1; abundance: .; j_gene: TRBJ2-4; CDR3aa: CASRNQGADIQYF; CDR3nt: TGTGCCAGCCGTAATCAGGGGGCGGACATTCAGTACTTC
v_gene: TRBV4-1; d_gene: .; abundance: .; j_gene: TRBJ2-7; CDR3aa: CASSQGPGLVYVQYF; CDR3nt: TGCGCCAGCAGCCAAGGTCCGGGACTCGTCTACGTGCAGTACTTC
v_gene: TRBV29-1; d_gene: TRBD2; abundance: .; j_gene: TRBJ2-7; CDR3aa: CSVPGLAIDEQYF; CDR3nt: TGCAGCGTCCCGGGACTAGCGATCGACGAGCAGTACTTC
v_gene: TRBV5-1; d_gene: TRBD1; abundance: .; j_gene: TRBJ1-6; CDR3aa: CASSPNRGDSPLHF; CDR3nt: TGCGCCAGCAGCCCAAACAGGGGGGATTCACCCCTCCACTTT
v_gene: TRBV6-5; d_gene: TRBD1; abundance: .; j_gene: TRBJ1-2; CDR3aa: CASSRGQGIRDGYTF; CDR3nt: TGTGCCAGCAGTAGGGGACAGGGAATCCGGGATGGCTACACCTTC
v_gene: TRBV7-2; d_gene: TRBD2; abundance: .; j_gene: TRBJ2-1; CDR3aa: CASTLRLAGGLNEQFF; CDR3nt: TGTGCCAGCACCTTAAGACTAGCGGGAGGGCTTAATGAGCAGTTCTTC
v_gene: TRBV10-2; d_gene: TRBD1; abundance: .; j_gene: TRBJ2-5; CDR3aa: CASRSGRGRETQYF; CDR3nt: TGCGCCAGCAGATCGGGCAGGGGGCGTGAGACCCAGTACTTC
v_gene: TRBV19; d_gene: .; abundance: .; j_gene: TRBJ2-7; CDR3aa: CASSISPGSWYEQYF; CDR3nt: TGTGCCAGTAGTATATCTCCGGGAAGCTGGTACGAGCAGTACTTC
v_gene: TRBV15; d_gene: .; abundance: .; j_gene: TRBJ1-5; CDR3aa: CATSRDWASNQPQHF; CDR3nt: TGTGCCACCAGCAGAGACTGGGCTAGCAATCAGCCCCAGCATTTT
v_gene: TRBV24-1; d_gene: .; abundance: few; j_gene: TRBJ2-2; CDR3aa: CATSDARTDTGELFF; CDR3nt: TGTGCCACCAGTGATGCCCGGACAGACACCGGGGAGCTGTTTTTT